This TCR beta chain was captured in a study of cytomegalovirus exposure and HLA in healthy donors. Findings and caveats of the study: In a later analysis, compared with equally common non-associated chains, HLA-associated beta chains were more expanded.

The PCR had 60 Vbeta and 13 Jbeta primers. Sequencing was performed with immunoSEQ multiplex PCR; in TCRdb, only in-frame clones are kept and a portion is missing. The sample yields about 120,000 clones, around 77% seen once. CDR3 length equals 13 residues. V lost 8 bases, J lost 8 bases, and 8 bases stayed unmatched. Germline lookup yields CDR1 MGHDK and CDR2 SYGVNS. About this clone itself: Its antigen is as yet unknown.

This clonotype was obtained from a woman in her twenties or thirties in good health and CMV-seropositive. The rearrangement uses TRBV25-1 and TRBJ1-4, with TRBD1 matching 7 bases. Sample: PBMCs. The CDR3 DNA is TGTGCCAGCGGTCGGCAGGGGGTAGAAAAACTGTTTTTT. It specifies CASGRQGVEKLFF.